This T cell receptor (beta chain) was found in a study of tumor T cells in aggressive B-cell lymphoma. The data were produced by immunoSEQ multiplex PCR, yet TCRdb's version contains in-frame clones alone and is incomplete. The table has 2,400 or so clones, 82% seen once; the top ten hold around 4.5%. In germline, CDR1 is MNHEY, CDR2 SVGAGI. Trimming took off 1 base at V and 7 bases at J, with 13 bases between the two ends. The CDR3 is 15 residues long. This receptor was obtained from an adult with diffuse large B cell lymphoma. Sequenced sample: tumor tissue. The chain joins TRBV6-5 to TRBJ2-2, with D perhaps TRBD2 (5 bases). The CDR3 DNA is TGTGCCAGCAGTTACTTGGGAGCATTTGGCGGGGAGCTGTTTTTT. It yields the protein CASSYLGAFGGELFF.